This TCR beta chain was captured by sequencing in a study of blood T cell repertoires in COVID-19. V gave up 6 bases and J gave up 7 bases, with 15 bases separating them. CDR3 length: 12 amino acids. Per germline, CDR1 SQVTM and CDR2 ANQGSEA. Data came from immunoSEQ multiplex PCR; TCRdb stores just in-frame clones and leaves some out. Of 250,000 to 350,000 clones listed, 88% are singletons. The receptor was derived from a man younger than 30 with active or convalescent COVID-19. Sequenced material: peripheral blood. The V gene is TRBV29-1, the J gene TRBJ2-5, with a tentative D call TRBD1 (6 bases). CDR3 sequence (DNA): TGCAGCGTCCCCAGAGGGGGTGGGACCCAGTACTTC. This gives the protein CSVPRGGGTQYF.